The rows below give T cell receptor beta chains drawn from one sample of a study of blood T cell repertoires in COVID-19. Sequenced by immunoSEQ multiplex PCR; TCRdb stores in-frame clones only, minus some. The data hold about 110,000 clones, with less than 75% observed a single time. Material for sequencing was peripheral blood. The receptors stem from a woman in her thirties or forties with acute or convalescent COVID-19. Each CDR3 is given with its conserved first and last residue. A D gene is named only where the DNA matches it firmly. Clone size appears in some rows only: once, few, many, or a class for an expanded clone.

D,size,V,J,DNA,CDR3
TRBD1,.,TRBV6-5,TRBJ1-2,TGTGCCAGCAGCCTCCAACCGGGACAGGGAAGCGGCTACACCTTC,CASSLQPGQGSGYTF
TRBD1,.,TRBV2,TRBJ1-5,TGTGCCAGCAGGCCCACCCCTGGGACAGGGGGCCAGCCCCAGCATTTT,CASRPTPGTGGQPQHF
TRBD1,.,TRBV7-2,TRBJ1-2,TGTGCCAGCAGCTTCGACAGGGATGCTTACGGCTACACCTTC,CASSFDRDAYGYTF
TRBD1,.,TRBV30,TRBJ2-5,TGTGCCTGGAGTTCGGACAGGCCAGGGACCCAGTACTTC,CAWSSDRPGTQYF
.,.,TRBV7-9,TRBJ2-1,TGTGCCAGCAGCTTCTCCCGGGACTACAATGAGCAGTTCTTC,CASSFSRDYNEQFF
TRBD1,.,TRBV20-1,TRBJ1-1,TGCAGTGCTAGTCCTCGCTTAACAGGGGGAGCTGAAGCTTTCTTT,CSASPRLTGGAEAFF
.,.,TRBV5-5,TRBJ1-1,TGTGCCAGCAGCTTGAGGGGGGGCGCGATGAACACTGAAGCTTTCTTT,CASSLRGGAMNTEAFF
TRBD1,few,TRBV5-4,TRBJ2-2,TGTGCCAGCAGTTTAGGACAGGGGAGTTTGAACACCGGGGAGCTGTTTTTT,CASSLGQGSLNTGELFF
TRBD2,.,TRBV7-8,TRBJ2-3,TGTGCCAGCAGCCCCCTTAGCGGGCCGATGGCAGATACGCGGTATTTT,CASSPLSGPMADTRYF
.,.,TRBV13,TRBJ1-5,TGTGCCAGCAGCTTAGGCAGGGGCAGGGAGCCCCAGCATTTT,CASSLGRGREPQHF